A selection of T cell receptor beta chains follows, all from one sample in a study of human T cells and chemical hapten exposure. One entry per CDR3 protein results from TCRdb running MiXCR on the RACE reads. Of about 80,000 distinct CDR3 sequences listed, 7.5% to 9% were seen once; the top ten hold 1.5% to 1.7%. Sample: whole blood, taken in connection with sensitization to the hapten diphenylcyclopropenone (DPC). The source of these receptors is a woman aged 30 to 39 with alopecia areata. Some clones in this sample may be carry-over from other donors' samples. CDR3s include the opening cysteine and the closing phenylalanine or tryptophan. The order of the fields is J gene, V gene, D gene, clone size, CDR3 DNA, CDR3 protein. D genes are given only for firm matches. Clone sizes are given selectively: once, few, many, or a class where the clone is expanded.

J: TRBJ1-1
V: TRBV12-3/TRBV12-4
D: NA
size: many
DNA: TGTGCCAGCAGTTTCGTCTTTCGGGGGCCGCTGAACACTGAAGCTTTCTTT
CDR3: CASSFVFRGPLNTEAFF

J: TRBJ2-1
V: TRBV20-1
D: NA
size: many
DNA: TGCAGTGGAGGTCGGGGGACAGTCACTGAGCAGTTCTTC
CDR3: CSGGRGTVTEQFF

J: TRBJ1-1
V: TRBV7-9
D: NA
size: few
DNA: TGTGCCAGCAGCTTCGAGAGGGACGCTTTCTTT
CDR3: CASSFERDAFF

J: TRBJ2-5
V: TRBV6-5
D: TRBD1
size: NA
DNA: TGTGCCAGCAGTTCTCCGGGACAGGGGATCGAGACCCAGTACTTC
CDR3: CASSSPGQGIETQYF

J: TRBJ1-2
V: TRBV5-1
D: NA
size: many
DNA: TGCGCCAGCAGCTTGGAAGGCCCGGAACGTACCCTCTATGGCTACACCTTC
CDR3: CASSLEGPERTLYGYTF

J: TRBJ2-1
V: TRBV2
D: TRBD2
size: many
DNA: TGTGCCAGCAGTGGACGGAGCGGGGGGGCCGCATTAAATGAGCAGTTCTTC
CDR3: CASSGRSGGAALNEQFF

J: TRBJ2-3
V: TRBV7-7
D: TRBD2
size: many
DNA: TGTGCTAGCAGCTTAGGCGTAGCGGGGACCTCCACAGATACGCAGTATTTT
CDR3: CASSLGVAGTSTDTQYF

J: TRBJ2-6
V: TRBV7-3
D: NA
size: NA
DNA: TGTGCCAGCAGCTTAAAGGGGCTTCACTCTGGGGCCAACGTCCTGACTTTC
CDR3: CASSLKGLHSGANVLTF

J: TRBJ1-3
V: TRBV5-1
D: NA
size: many
DNA: TGCGCCAGCAGCTTGGGGCAGGCCTTGGACACCATATATTTT
CDR3: CASSLGQALDTIYF

J: TRBJ1-2
V: TRBV7-3
D: NA
size: few
DNA: TGTGCCAGCAGCTTATCGGACAGCTATGGCTACACCTTC
CDR3: CASSLSDSYGYTF

J: TRBJ2-3
V: TRBV5-1
D: TRBD2
size: NA
DNA: TGCGCCAGCAGACAATCACTAGCGGGGGGCGCAGATACGCAGTATTTT
CDR3: CASRQSLAGGADTQYF

J: TRBJ1-5
V: TRBV11-2
D: NA
size: many
DNA: TGTGCCAGCAGCTTCACGCGTAATCAGCCCCAGCATTTT
CDR3: CASSFTRNQPQHF

J: TRBJ2-5
V: TRBV30
D: TRBD1
size: few
DNA: TGTGCCTGGAGCACAGGGGGTCAAGAGACCCAGTACTTC
CDR3: CAWSTGGQETQYF

J: TRBJ2-7
V: TRBV28
D: NA
size: NA
DNA: TGTGCCAGCAGTCCACCTCCGGTTTGGGGCGAGCAGTACTTC
CDR3: CASSPPPVWGEQYF

J: TRBJ1-2
V: TRBV5-1
D: NA
size: many
DNA: TGCGCCAGCAGTGCCGGGGACTCGCCCTATGGCTACACCTTC
CDR3: CASSAGDSPYGYTF

J: TRBJ2-3
V: TRBV29-1
D: TRBD2
size: many
DNA: TGCAGCGCCGAAGCCCTAGCGGGGGGCAGCACAGATACGCAGTATTTT
CDR3: CSAEALAGGSTDTQYF

J: TRBJ1-5
V: TRBV7-2
D: NA
size: NA
DNA: TGTGCCAGCAGCCTTGACATGGACCAGCCCCAGCATTTT
CDR3: CASSLDMDQPQHF

J: TRBJ1-2
V: TRBV29-1
D: NA
size: many
DNA: TGCAGCGTTGAAGATCGAGGCAGGGCTTGGGGCTACACCTTC
CDR3: CSVEDRGRAWGYTF

J: TRBJ1-6
V: TRBV12-3/TRBV12-4
D: NA
size: many
DNA: TGTGCCAGCAGTTCCGGGACAATAAATTCACCCCTCCACTTT
CDR3: CASSSGTINSPLHF

J: TRBJ2-5
V: TRBV4-2
D: NA
size: many
DNA: TGTGCCAGCAGCCAATCGGAAGAGACCCAGTACTTC
CDR3: CASSQSEETQYF

J: TRBJ1-2
V: TRBV12-3/TRBV12-4
D: NA
size: many
DNA: TGTGCCAGCAGTTCGGGGGTTCTTGTCTATGGCTACACCTTC
CDR3: CASSSGVLVYGYTF

J: TRBJ2-7
V: TRBV12-3/TRBV12-4
D: NA
size: many
DNA: TGTGCCAGCAGGGGTCGGAGGGGCGGCTTCGAGCAGTACTTC
CDR3: CASRGRRGGFEQYF

J: TRBJ1-2
V: TRBV7-3
D: NA
size: many
DNA: TGTGCCAGCAGCTTAATCGGGGGTGACTATGGCTACACCTTC
CDR3: CASSLIGGDYGYTF

J: TRBJ1-2
V: TRBV9
D: NA
size: few
DNA: TGTGCCAGCAGCGTATCGACAGGCAACTATGGCTACACCTTC
CDR3: CASSVSTGNYGYTF

J: TRBJ1-5
V: TRBV5-5
D: NA
size: few
DNA: TGTGCCAGCAGCTTGACTGCAGGGGTAGATCAGCCCCAGCATTTT
CDR3: CASSLTAGVDQPQHF

J: TRBJ1-1
V: TRBV27
D: NA
size: few
DNA: TGTGCCAGCAGTTCCCCCCTGACAGGTGTGAACACTGAAGCTTTCTTT
CDR3: CASSSPLTGVNTEAFF

J: TRBJ1-2
V: TRBV7-2
D: NA
size: NA
DNA: TGTGCCAGCAGCCCCCGTAGGTCACAGGGAAAAAACTATGGCTACACCTTC
CDR3: CASSPRRSQGKNYGYTF

J: TRBJ2-3
V: TRBV6-2/TRBV6-3
D: NA
size: NA
DNA: TGTGCCAGCAGGCAACCTCTGACAGATACGCAGTATTTT
CDR3: CASRQPLTDTQYF

J: TRBJ1-1
V: TRBV12-3/TRBV12-4
D: NA
size: many
DNA: TGTGCCAGCAGTTTTCGAACAGGGAAGGGTATCACTGAAGCTTTCTTT
CDR3: CASSFRTGKGITEAFF

J: TRBJ2-5
V: TRBV21-1
D: NA
size: few
DNA: TGTGCCACACCCAGAGGCCGGCGTTATGAGACCCAGTACTTC
CDR3: CATPRGRRYETQYF

J: TRBJ2-2
V: TRBV7-2
D: NA
size: many
DNA: TGTGCCAGCAGGAAACAGGGACCGAACACCGGGGAGCTGTTTTTT
CDR3: CASRKQGPNTGELFF

J: TRBJ2-7
V: TRBV20-1
D: NA
size: medium-sized
DNA: TGCAGTGCTAGAGACAGGGTCTCCTACGAGCAGTACTTC
CDR3: CSARDRVSYEQYF

J: TRBJ2-7
V: TRBV20-1
D: TRBD1
size: NA
DNA: TGCAGTGTCCGGGACAGGGGAACCTACGAGCAGTACTTC
CDR3: CSVRDRGTYEQYF

J: TRBJ2-5
V: TRBV5-1
D: NA
size: many
DNA: TGCGCCAGCAGCCGTCCTGGGACGGAAGAGACCCAGTACTTC
CDR3: CASSRPGTEETQYF

J: TRBJ1-2
V: TRBV6-1
D: NA
size: few
DNA: TGTGCCAGCAGTGAAGGATCTAACTATGGCTACACCTTC
CDR3: CASSEGSNYGYTF

J: TRBJ2-1
V: TRBV12-3/TRBV12-4
D: NA
size: few
DNA: TGTGCCAGCACCTCCGGAGGTCAATACAATGAGCAGTTCTTC
CDR3: CASTSGGQYNEQFF

J: TRBJ1-1
V: TRBV30
D: NA
size: few
DNA: TGTGCCTGGAGTTCGGTAGGGGAACGAGCTTTCTTT
CDR3: CAWSSVGERAFF

J: TRBJ2-3
V: TRBV7-9
D: NA
size: few
DNA: TGTGCCAGCAGCCCTGGATCGAATACGCAGTATTTT
CDR3: CASSPGSNTQYF

J: TRBJ1-1
V: TRBV12-3/TRBV12-4
D: TRBD1
size: NA
DNA: TGTGCCAGCAGTTTAAGGGGGCTGAACACTGAAGCTTTCTTT
CDR3: CASSLRGLNTEAFF

J: TRBJ2-6
V: TRBV6-1
D: TRBD1
size: few
DNA: TGTGCCAGCAGTGGACAGGGTTCCGGGGCCAACGTCCTGACTTTC
CDR3: CASSGQGSGANVLTF

J: TRBJ1-6
V: TRBV7-2
D: NA
size: NA
DNA: TGTGCCAGCAACATAGGACGGACCTATAATTCACCCCTCAACTTT
CDR3: CASNIGRTYNSPLNF

J: TRBJ2-3
V: TRBV25-1
D: NA
size: many
DNA: TGTGCCAGCAGCCATGACCCCGGGACTCCTGCAGACGATACGCAGTATTTT
CDR3: CASSHDPGTPADDTQYF

J: TRBJ1-1
V: TRBV6-5
D: NA
size: few
DNA: TGTGCCAGCAGTGGACAGTACACTGAAGCTTTCTTT
CDR3: CASSGQYTEAFF

J: TRBJ2-7
V: TRBV25-1
D: NA
size: many
DNA: TGTGCCAGCAGTGACCGCGGGACCGTTAAAAGGGAGCAGTACTTC
CDR3: CASSDRGTVKREQYF

J: TRBJ2-5
V: TRBV20-1
D: NA
size: many
DNA: TGCAGCATCCGCGTAATCCAAGAGACCCAGTACTTC
CDR3: CSIRVIQETQYF

J: TRBJ2-3
V: TRBV20-1
D: NA
size: few
DNA: TGCAGTGTTCTGCCAGGGCCCCCAGATACGCAGTATTTT
CDR3: CSVLPGPPDTQYF

J: TRBJ1-5
V: TRBV12-3/TRBV12-4
D: NA
size: many
DNA: TGTGCCAGCAGTCTCGACGGGCCCCAGCATTTT
CDR3: CASSLDGPQHF

J: TRBJ1-1
V: TRBV10-3
D: NA
size: NA
DNA: TGTGCCATCAGGGCTGGAGCCAGGGTCAACACTGAAGCTTTCTTT
CDR3: CAIRAGARVNTEAFF

J: TRBJ2-3
V: TRBV3-1
D: NA
size: NA
DNA: TGTGCCAGCAGCCAAGGGCGTGGAACGGGGCCCACAGATACGCAGTATTTT
CDR3: CASSQGRGTGPTDTQYF

J: TRBJ1-1
V: TRBV14
D: TRBD1
size: many
DNA: TGTGCCAGCAGCCCCTCCCCCGGGACAGGGGTTTTCACTGAAGCTTTCTTT
CDR3: CASSPSPGTGVFTEAFF